The subject of this entry is one T cell receptor (beta chain). The data originate from a study of blood T cell repertoires in COVID-19. The assay was immunoSEQ multiplex PCR, and TCRdb's table has in-frame clones only and misses some. The table records around 150,000 clones, roughly nine tenths of them present only once. The sample consisted of peripheral blood. This receptor was obtained from a man aged 55 to 70 with active or convalescent COVID-19.

The CDR3 DNA is TGCGCCAGCAGCCAAGAATTGCGGACAGGGCTCCCAGATACGCAGTATTTT. Translating it yields CASSQELRTGLPDTQYF. This rearrangement joins TRBV4-1 to TRBJ2-3, with 8 bases that match TRBD1. The CDR3 is 17 residues long. Per the germline V gene, CDR1 is MGHRA and CDR2 is YSYEKL. Unmatched junction bases numbered 9, after V lost 0 bases and J lost 4 bases.